The rows below give T cell receptor beta chains drawn from one sample of a study of radiotherapy plus CTLA-4 blockade in lung cancer. The method was immunoSEQ multiplex PCR; TCRdb's version includes in-frame clones alone and lacks a portion of them. The data contain 25,000 to 35,000 clones, roughly 80% of them singletons. The sequencing here drew on peripheral blood, taken from a patient treated with radiotherapy plus ipilimumab. The receptors here all came from a human donor with non-small cell lung cancer who had stable disease on radiotherapy plus ipilimumab. Each CDR3 is given with its conserved first and last residue. Each record gives: CDR3 protein, CDR3 length, clone size, J gene, V gene. Only some rows state a clone size, as once, few, many or a class for expanded clones.

CDR3 protein: CASSKDFLSGTHSANYGYTF
CDR3 length: 20
clone size: NA
J gene: TRBJ1-2
V gene: TRBV19

CDR3 protein: CASRRDRGYGYTF
CDR3 length: 13
clone size: NA
J gene: TRBJ1-2
V gene: TRBV19

CDR3 protein: CASSMEDSGANVLTF
CDR3 length: 15
clone size: NA
J gene: TRBJ2-6
V gene: TRBV19

CDR3 protein: CASSLTSYGYTF
CDR3 length: 12
clone size: NA
J gene: TRBJ1-2
V gene: TRBV7-2

CDR3 protein: CASSPDMNTEAFF
CDR3 length: 13
clone size: NA
J gene: TRBJ1-1
V gene: TRBV11-2

CDR3 protein: CASSQGSGPNTEAFF
CDR3 length: 15
clone size: NA
J gene: TRBJ1-1
V gene: TRBV4-2

CDR3 protein: CASSLGTGELNNQPQHF
CDR3 length: 17
clone size: NA
J gene: TRBJ1-5
V gene: TRBV5-1

CDR3 protein: CAGLGSHQETQYF
CDR3 length: 13
clone size: NA
J gene: TRBJ2-5
V gene: TRBV2

CDR3 protein: CASSSQGAGYGYTF
CDR3 length: 14
clone size: NA
J gene: TRBJ1-2
V gene: TRBV27

CDR3 protein: CAWSQGQAGNTIYF
CDR3 length: 14
clone size: NA
J gene: TRBJ1-3
V gene: TRBV30

CDR3 protein: CAWSVSGGGYEQYF
CDR3 length: 14
clone size: once
J gene: TRBJ2-7
V gene: TRBV30

CDR3 protein: CASSPLRGTMNTEAFF
CDR3 length: 16
clone size: NA
J gene: TRBJ1-1
V gene: TRBV5-1

CDR3 protein: CASSQEFPGQGNTEAFF
CDR3 length: 17
clone size: NA
J gene: TRBJ1-1
V gene: TRBV14

CDR3 protein: CTSSEGPDSNQPQHF
CDR3 length: 15
clone size: NA
J gene: TRBJ1-5
V gene: TRBV6-1

CDR3 protein: CATIGGPYYNEQFF
CDR3 length: 14
clone size: NA
J gene: TRBJ2-1
V gene: TRBV28

CDR3 protein: CASRRSTMNTEAFF
CDR3 length: 14
clone size: few
J gene: TRBJ1-1
V gene: TRBV27

CDR3 protein: CASSYKGAVSYEQYF
CDR3 length: 15
clone size: NA
J gene: TRBJ2-7
V gene: TRBV6-5

CDR3 protein: CARGQTDTQYF
CDR3 length: 11
clone size: NA
J gene: TRBJ2-3
V gene: TRBV30

CDR3 protein: CASRGGWSTDTQYF
CDR3 length: 14
clone size: NA
J gene: TRBJ2-3
V gene: TRBV2

CDR3 protein: CASSLITNTGELFF
CDR3 length: 14
clone size: NA
J gene: TRBJ2-2
V gene: TRBV27

CDR3 protein: CASSERGWWQFF
CDR3 length: 12
clone size: NA
J gene: TRBJ2-1
V gene: TRBV6-1

CDR3 protein: CASSLVGGRYGYTF
CDR3 length: 14
clone size: NA
J gene: TRBJ1-2
V gene: TRBV6-6

CDR3 protein: CASSPGGGLYF
CDR3 length: 11
clone size: NA
J gene: TRBJ2-7
V gene: TRBV5-8

CDR3 protein: CASSWGLASTDTQYF
CDR3 length: 15
clone size: NA
J gene: TRBJ2-3
V gene: TRBV5-1

CDR3 protein: CASSLAATSSYNEQFF
CDR3 length: 16
clone size: NA
J gene: TRBJ2-1
V gene: TRBV5-1

CDR3 protein: CASSSGGQASEAFF
CDR3 length: 14
clone size: NA
J gene: TRBJ1-1
V gene: TRBV11-2

CDR3 protein: CASSVGDRRFGGANVLTF
CDR3 length: 18
clone size: NA
J gene: TRBJ2-6
V gene: TRBV9

CDR3 protein: CASSPRSGLDNTGELFF
CDR3 length: 17
clone size: NA
J gene: TRBJ2-2
V gene: TRBV5-1

CDR3 protein: CASKRTSRIGGDTGELFF
CDR3 length: 18
clone size: NA
J gene: TRBJ2-2
V gene: TRBV9

CDR3 protein: CASSWRVGSTGELFF
CDR3 length: 15
clone size: NA
J gene: TRBJ2-2
V gene: TRBV7-8

CDR3 protein: CASSLLPRDGYTF
CDR3 length: 13
clone size: NA
J gene: TRBJ1-2
V gene: TRBV5-1

CDR3 protein: CASSLANGKETQYF
CDR3 length: 14
clone size: once
J gene: TRBJ2-5
V gene: TRBV7-9

CDR3 protein: CASSFSTGGTGELFF
CDR3 length: 15
clone size: NA
J gene: TRBJ2-2
V gene: TRBV27

CDR3 protein: CASIVSGGLNTGELFF
CDR3 length: 16
clone size: once
J gene: TRBJ2-2
V gene: TRBV19

CDR3 protein: CASSLSGANTGELFF
CDR3 length: 15
clone size: NA
J gene: TRBJ2-2
V gene: TRBV27

CDR3 protein: CASSVGGRDAGEKLFF
CDR3 length: 16
clone size: NA
J gene: TRBJ1-4
V gene: TRBV9

CDR3 protein: CASTDAGTSGVWSYNEQFF
CDR3 length: 19
clone size: NA
J gene: TRBJ2-1
V gene: TRBV7-7

CDR3 protein: CASSADSSNSPLHF
CDR3 length: 14
clone size: NA
J gene: TRBJ1-6
V gene: TRBV7-2

CDR3 protein: CASSLGTSYNEQFF
CDR3 length: 14
clone size: NA
J gene: TRBJ2-1
V gene: TRBV5-8

CDR3 protein: CATSRVPLYNEQFF
CDR3 length: 14
clone size: NA
J gene: TRBJ2-1
V gene: TRBV15

CDR3 protein: CASSGAGGSNYGYTF
CDR3 length: 15
clone size: NA
J gene: TRBJ1-2
V gene: TRBV2

CDR3 protein: CASSLDWGPGGETQYF
CDR3 length: 16
clone size: NA
J gene: TRBJ2-5
V gene: TRBV5-1

CDR3 protein: CASSLGEAYEQYF
CDR3 length: 13
clone size: NA
J gene: TRBJ2-7
V gene: TRBV7-2